These 20 T cell receptor beta chains share one sample of origin, sequenced in a study of molecular identifiers for immune sequencing clone quantification. TCRdb ran MiXCR on the PCR reads and lists one entry per CDR3 protein. The sample yields about 54,000 distinct CDR3 sequences, approximately 26% seen once. Sequencing was performed on naive CD8+ T cells from blood, with Jurkat cell RNA spiked in. Subset in this sample: FACS-sorted CD8+CD4-CCR7+CD45RA+ naive T cells. The receptors stem from a human donor in good health. Some libraries in this study had Jurkat cell RNA spiked in.

In its sample, this clonotype was seen many times. The chain links TRBV20-1 to TRBJ1-1; a weak D match, TRBD1 (5 bases). Between the trimmed V and J ends, which lost 5 bases and 5 bases, there was a span of 18 bases. The CDR3 is 14 residues long. Germline CDR1 reads DFQATT; CDR2 reads SNEGSKA (reference sequence). CDR3 sequence: CSAAAPGVGTEAFF. As DNA, the CDR3 is TGCAGTGCTGCTGCCCCGGGGGTGGGGACTGAAGCTTTCTTT.

The sample holds many counts of this clonotype. The chain carries TRBV5-1 and TRBJ1-1; 11 nucleotides match TRBD1. Per germline, CDR1 SGHRS and CDR2 YFSETQ. The V and J ends lost 3 bases and 8 bases, in that order; junction bases with no gene match: 0. The length of the CDR3 is 12 residues. The CDR3 is CASSWTGGEAFF. The CDR3 DNA follows: TGCGCCAGCAGCTGGACAGGGGGCGAAGCTTTCTTT. The full variable domain, its missing parts supplied by reference TRBV5-1 and TRBJ1-1, is KAGVTQTPRYLIKTRGQQVTLSCSPISGHRSVSWYQQTPGQGLQFLFEYFSETQRNKGNFPGRFSGRQFSNSRSEMNVSTLELGDSALYLCASSWTGGEAFFGQGTRLTVV.

This clonotype was seen repeatedly, ten times or more. This chain uses TRBV29-1 with TRBJ1-2, with a possible D match to TRBD1 (5 bases). The germline gives CDR1 SQVTM, CDR2 ANQGSEA. This CDR3 region has 12 residues. V dropped 4 bases and J dropped 4 bases, with 10 bases sitting between them. The CDR3 nucleotides are TGCAGCGTTGGGGTAGGGGTCTATGGCTACACCTTC. As protein: CSVGVGVYGYTF. Full variable domain (outside the CDR3, taken from reference TRBV29-1 and TRBJ1-2): SAVISQKPSRDICQRGTSLTIQCQVDSQVTMMFWYRQQPGQSLTLIATANQGSEATYESGFVIDKFPISRPNLTFSTLTVSNMSPEDSSIYLCSVGVGVYGYTFGSGTRLTVV.

Ten or more counts support this clonotype. The V call is TRBV7-2, the J call TRBJ2-7, with D perhaps TRBD2 (6 bases). The CDR3 spans 15 residues. V shed 5 bases and J shed 6 bases, with 20 bases lying between them. The germline CDR1 and CDR2 sequences are SGHTA and FQGNSA. The CDR3: CASSVSGTGASEQYF. Written as DNA, the CDR3 is TGTGCCAGCAGCGTATCCGGGACTGGGGCGTCCGAGCAGTACTTC.

This clonotype showed up many times. This chain connects TRBV4-3 to TRBJ2-3; 8 positions agree with TRBD2. V dropped 4 bases and J dropped 0; count of bases not matched to a gene: 6. This CDR3 region has 16 residues. CDR1 LGHNA and CDR2 YSLEER come from the germline V gene. CDR3 in DNA: TGCGCCAGCAGCCCGGGGGGGGGCCGAAGCACAGATACGCAGTATTTT. Translation gives CASSPGGGRSTDTQYF.

This clonotype turned up a few times. In DNA form, the CDR3 reads TGCGCCAGCAGCCAAGATAGCACTTCCTCTCTCAGCACAGATACGCAGTATTTT. This codes for CASSQDSTSSLSTDTQYF. The J gene is TRBJ2-3, the V gene TRBV4-3; D gene ambiguous. CDR3 length: 18 amino acids. Trimming cost V 0 bases and J 0 bases, with 16 bases left between them. Germline lookup yields CDR1 LGHNA and CDR2 YSLEER.

With respect to this clonotype: A read error is possible here, since a much larger clone lies one base away. The chain carries TRBV5-3 and TRBJ1-1; D is perhaps TRBD1 (5 bases). TRBV5-3 is an open reading frame, and its role is uncertain. The length of the CDR3 is 15 residues. CDR3 loop: CASSFIGGKYTEAFF. The CDR3 DNA is TGTGCCAGCAGCTTTATTGGGGGGAAATACACTGAAGCTTTCTTT.

The sample holds many counts of this clonotype. The V call is TRBV29-1, the J call TRBJ2-3; no clear D gene. Per germline, CDR1 SQVTM and CDR2 ANQGSEA. The CDR3 contains 14 residues. V was cut by 4 bases and J by 0 bases, with 11 bases left in between. The CDR3 nucleotides are TGCAGCGTTGCTGAGCAAATTAGCACAGATACGCAGTATTTT. Its protein product is CSVAEQISTDTQYF.

This clonotype occurred many times. The chain combines TRBV11-2 with TRBJ2-3; 9 bases agree with TRBD2. Germline V gene sequence: CDR1 SGHAT, CDR2 FQNNGV. The CDR3 runs 15 residues. Trimming removed 6 bases from V and 1 base from J; junction bases left unmatched: 5. This chain's CDR3 is CASRPSSGGTDTQYF. For the CDR3, the DNA is TGTGCCAGCAGACCCTCTAGCGGGGGCACAGATACGCAGTATTTT.

Regarding this clonotype: At one boundary the junction diverges from the germline segment, which might be a read error. The chain employs TRBV10-3 and TRBJ2-3; 12 nucleotides agree with TRBD2. The CDR3 spans 18 residues. Germline V lookup: CDR1 ENHRY, CDR2 SYGVKD. The CDR3 region is CAISETGLAGTSTGTQYF. For the CDR3, the DNA is TGTGCCATCAGTGAGACCGGACTAGCGGGAACTAGCACAGGTACGCAGTATTTT.

Points on this clonotype: This may be a read error: a much more frequent sequence differs by one nucleotide. The V and J genes are TRBV2 and TRBJ2-1; 7 nucleotides agree with TRBD1. The germline gives CDR1 SNHLY, CDR2 FYNNEI. CDR3 length equals 16 residues. CDR3 nucleotides: TGTGCCAGCAGTTGGGAACAGGGGAAACCCTACAATGATCAGTTCTTC. Its translation: CASSWEQGKPYNDQFF.

This clonotype occurred many times. The chain couples TRBV12-3 or TRBV12-4 to TRBJ2-5, with TRBD1 matching over 8 bases. CDR3 length equals 13 residues. Trimming took 5 bases from V and 6 from J; bases not matched to a gene: 5. The CDR3 DNA follows: TGTGCCAGCAGTCAAGACAGGGGACAGACCCAGTACTTC. It translates to CASSQDRGQTQYF.

The chain combines TRBV7-9 with TRBJ2-1; D might be TRBD1 (6 bases). CDR3 length equals 16 residues. V lost 1 base to trimming and J lost 8 bases, with 18 bases between them. Germline assignment: CDR1 SEHNR and CDR2 FQNEAQ (reference sequence). CDR3 region: CASSLGQGIGVDEQFF. As DNA, the CDR3 is TGTGCCAGCAGCTTAGGTCAGGGGATAGGAGTTGATGAGCAGTTCTTC.

Of note for this clonotype: A much larger clone differs from this one at a single base, so this may be a read error. This sequence joins TRBV12-3 or TRBV12-4 and TRBJ2-2, with D hard to call. CDR3 size: 16 residues. V lost 8 bases to trimming and J lost 1 base, with 17 bases between them. The CDR3 loop is CASGFLSWGNTGELFF. CDR3 in DNA: TGTGCCAGCGGATTCCTGTCGTGGGGGAACACCGGGGAGCTGTTTTTT.

This clonotype was seen at least ten times. The chain joins TRBV4-1 to TRBJ1-1; D unresolved. V dropped 4 bases and J dropped 3 bases, with 9 bases sitting between them. CDR3 length: 13 amino acids. CDR1 is MGHRA, CDR2 YSYEKL, per germline. CDR3 bases: TGCGCCAGCAGCCCGCGAGGCGACACTGAAGCTTTCTTT. Translation gives CASSPRGDTEAFF.

This clonotype was seen at least ten times. The chain uses TRBV3-1 and TRBJ2-7; D not certain. The CDR3 consists of 14 residues. Germline V gene lookup returns CDR1 LGHDT and CDR2 YNNKEL (reference sequence). The V end was cut by 4 bases, the J end by 7 bases, with 17 bases between. Here the CDR3 DNA reads TGTGCCAGCAGCCTAAACATAGGATTTACGGAGCAGTACTTC. It yields the protein CASSLNIGFTEQYF.

This clonotype was observed a few times. The rearrangement uses TRBV12-3 or TRBV12-4 and TRBJ2-6; 7 bases agree with TRBD1. The CDR3 is 15 amino acids. V trimming: 6 bases; J trimming: 2 bases; junction bases outside the gene matches: 4. DNA for the CDR3: TGTGCCAGCAGACCCACAGGGGCTGGGGCCAACGTCCTGACTTTC. Translated: CASRPTGAGANVLTF.

In this sample, this clonotype turned up many times. The V gene is TRBV19, the J gene TRBJ2-3; 8 bases agree with TRBD2. The CDR3 contains 15 residues. The ends lost 5 bases at V and 2 bases at J; junction bases unmatched: 6. Germline CDR1 LNHDA, CDR2 SQIVND (reference sequence). The CDR3 DNA sequence: TGTGCCAGTAGTCCTACTAGCGGAATCACAGATACGCAGTATTTT. It encodes CASSPTSGITDTQYF.

V is TRBV18 and J is TRBJ1-2; D remains ambiguous. This CDR3 region has 13 residues. CDR1 KGHSH and CDR2 LQKENI come from the germline V gene. Trimming removed 0 bases at V and 4 bases at J, with 6 bases between. The CDR3, as DNA: TGTGCCAGCTCACCACCGGCCGCCTATGGCTACACCTTC. Its translation is CASSPPAAYGYTF.

The chain joins TRBV19 to TRBJ1-3; D is uncertain. Germline lookup yields CDR1 LNHDA and CDR2 SQIVND (reference sequence). The CDR3 spans 13 residues. V was pared by 7 bases and J by 0 bases, with 7 bases between. The CDR3 DNA is TGTGCCAGTAACGATGACTCTGGAAACACCATATATTTT. Translation: CASNDDSGNTIYF.